Listed below are T cell receptor beta chains from one sample, sequenced in a study of blood T cell repertoires in COVID-19. The data were produced by immunoSEQ multiplex PCR, yet TCRdb's version contains in-frame clones alone and is incomplete. The sample contains approximately 160,000 clones, about 92% of which appear only once. Sequenced: peripheral blood. All receptors come from a woman aged 60-75 years with COVID-19, enrolled during active disease. Each CDR3 is given with its conserved first and last residue. Fields, in order: V gene, clone size, J gene, D gene, CDR3 protein, CDR3 DNA. The D gene is left open where the match is weak. Clone size is not always given. Where it is, it says once, few, many or a class for expanded clones.

TRBV9	-	TRBJ2-3	TRBD1	CASSVGQSTDTQYF	TGTGCCAGCAGCGTGGGACAGAGCACAGATACGCAGTATTTT
TRBV7-3	once	TRBJ1-2	-	CASSPGGGAPDYGYTF	TGTGCCAGCAGCCCAGGTGGCGGGGCCCCCGACTATGGCTACACCTTC
TRBV7-2	-	TRBJ2-1	TRBD2	CASRWDSGGGEQFF	TGTGCCAGCAGATGGGACTCCGGCGGGGGTGAGCAGTTCTTC
TRBV11-2	-	TRBJ2-3	-	CASSSGVGDTQYF	TGTGCCAGCAGCTCCGGGGTGGGAGATACGCAGTATTTT
TRBV6-2/TRBV6-3	-	TRBJ2-7	-	CASSWTFWFEQYF	TGTGCCAGCAGTTGGACTTTTTGGTTCGAGCAGTACTTC
TRBV7-9	-	TRBJ2-2	TRBD1	CASSLAWKWDRVSGELFF	TGTGCCAGCAGCTTAGCGTGGAAGTGGGACAGGGTATCCGGGGAGCTGTTTTTT
TRBV13	-	TRBJ2-7	-	CASTITGRSSGYEQYF	TGTGCCAGCACCATCACAGGGCGAAGTTCCGGCTACGAGCAGTACTTC
TRBV6-5	-	TRBJ2-7	-	CASSQSQGNEQYF	TGTGCCAGCAGCCAATCGCAGGGAAACGAGCAGTACTTC
TRBV30	-	TRBJ1-2	-	CAWKTGSNYGYTF	TGTGCCTGGAAAACAGGATCTAACTATGGCTACACCTTC
TRBV28	-	TRBJ1-5	-	CASSYSRDQPQHF	TGTGCCAGCAGTTACTCCAGGGATCAGCCCCAGCATTTT
TRBV5-1	-	TRBJ2-5	TRBD1	CASSFGTVLGEETQYF	TGCGCCAGCAGCTTCGGGACAGTTTTAGGGGAAGAGACCCAGTACTTC
TRBV30	-	TRBJ1-5	-	CAWSQTGNQPQHF	TGTGCCTGGAGCCAAACAGGGAATCAGCCCCAGCATTTT
TRBV11-3	-	TRBJ1-4	-	CASSLGEVSEKLFF	TGTGCCAGCAGCTTAGGGGAGGTCAGTGAAAAACTGTTTTTT